These 15 T cell receptor beta chains share one sample of origin, sequenced in a study of T cells in tuberculosis. Method: immunoSEQ multiplex PCR; TCRdb's copy keeps in-frame clones and lacks some. The sample lists under 30,000 clones, just over 90% seen once, with 6.8% in the top ten. The time point: new active TB diagnosis, blood taken before or within 7 days of starting treatment. The material sequenced was PBMCs, taken at tuberculosis diagnosis. The receptors shown here come from an adult with tuberculosis.

This clone has only a few counts. This chain links TRBV30 with TRBJ1-5; weak D call: TRBD1 (6 bases). CDR1 is GTSNPN, CDR2 SVGIG, per germline (reference sequence). V was shortened by 1 base and J by 5 bases, with 21 bases between the two germline ends. The CDR3 length is 17 residues. As DNA, the CDR3 is TGTGCCTGGAGTGCCCCCACAGGGAAAGGGTATTATCAGCCCCAGCATTTT. This encodes CAWSAPTGKGYYQPQHF.

This rearrangement joins TRBV19 to TRBJ1-2; TRBD1 aligns across 11 bases. CDR1 and CDR2 (germline): LNHDA, SQIVND (reference sequence). The CDR3 extends over 15 amino acids. V dropped 0 bases and J dropped 8; count of bases not matched to a gene: 5. The DNA for the CDR3 is TGTGCCAGTAGTATAGATAGGACAGGGGGCCGCGGCTACACCTTC. Translation: CASSIDRTGGRGYTF.

The chain employs TRBV18 and TRBJ2-1; 8 positions match TRBD2. The J segment lost 10 bases and the V segment lost 1 base, leaving 18 bases of the junction unmatched. This CDR3 is built from 18 residues. The germline gives CDR1 KGHSH, CDR2 LQKENI. CDR3 loop: CASSPQNILPSGPGEQFF. In DNA form, the CDR3 reads TGTGCCAGCTCACCACAAAATATATTACCTAGCGGGCCGGGAGAGCAGTTCTTC.

The chain couples TRBV27 to TRBJ2-6; no firm D call. Germline lookup yields CDR1 MNHEY and CDR2 SMNVEV (reference sequence). Trimming took 3 bases from V and 1 from J, leaving 7 bases between them. The CDR3 is 15 residues long. The CDR3, as DNA: TGTGCCAGCAGTTTTACAGAGTCTGGGGCCAACGTCCTGACTTTC. This gives the protein CASSFTESGANVLTF.

V is TRBV5-6 and J is TRBJ1-2; unclear D gene. V was cut by 4 bases and J by 8 bases, with 15 bases left in between. There are 13 residues in the CDR3. Germline CDR1 reads SGHDT; CDR2 reads YYEEEE. CDR3 DNA sequence: TGTGCCAGCAGCCAGGCAGGTTCGAACGGCTACACCTTC. Its translation: CASSQAGSNGYTF.

Here the CDR3 reads CASGAGSSAEAFF. CDR3 nucleotide sequence: TGTGCCAGCGGGGCAGGTAGTAGTGCTGAAGCTTTCTTT. The chain is built from TRBV2 and TRBJ1-1; D is possibly TRBD1 (5 bases). CDR1 and CDR2 (germline): SNHLY, FYNNEI. The V end lost 8 bases, the J end lost 6 bases, and 16 bases lay between the germline ends. The CDR3 extends over 13 amino acids.

The chain couples TRBV5-6 to TRBJ2-5, with D unresolved. Between the trimmed V and J ends, which lost 1 base and 0 bases, there was a span of 10 bases. CDR3 length equals 15 residues. Per the germline V gene, CDR1 is SGHDT and CDR2 is YYEEEE. In nucleotides, the CDR3 is TGTGCCAGCAGCTTGTTAATACAGTACCAAGAGACCCAGTACTTC. It yields the protein CASSLLIQYQETQYF.

This chain joins TRBV6-5 and TRBJ1-6; 8 positions agree with TRBD1. Per germline, CDR1 MNHEY and CDR2 SVGAGI. V shed 7 bases, J shed 7 bases, and the junction held 6 bases outside the gene matches. The CDR3 spans 14 residues. CDR3 amino acids: CASTGQGWNSPLHF. For the CDR3, the DNA is TGTGCCAGCACTGGACAGGGATGGAATTCACCCCTCCACTTT.

The V and J genes are TRBV28 and TRBJ2-3; no definite D call. V was cut by 5 bases and J by 4 bases, with 13 bases left in between. The CDR3 sequence is 14 residues long. The germline V gene encodes CDR1 MDHEN and CDR2 SYDVKM. The CDR3 nucleotides are TGTGCCAGCAGTGACTCCTTTCGGGCAGATACGCAGTATTTT. Amino acid sequence: CASSDSFRADTQYF.

This chain joins TRBV7-2 and TRBJ1-5; D remains unclear. The CDR3 extends over 18 amino acids. Trimming removed 1 base at V and 0 bases at J, with 16 bases between. Germline CDR1 reads SGHTA; CDR2 reads FQGNSA. The CDR3 loop is CASSLGVPGSYSNQPQHF. Written as DNA, the CDR3 is TGTGCCAGCAGCTTAGGGGTCCCAGGTTCCTATAGCAATCAGCCCCAGCATTTT.

The V and J genes are TRBV5-1 and TRBJ2-7; weak D call: TRBD1 (6 bases). This CDR3 has 13 residues. Germline V gives CDR1 SGHRS, CDR2 YFSETQ. Trimming took off 5 bases at V and 7 bases at J, with 16 bases between the two ends. The CDR3 DNA follows: TGCGCCAGCAGTTTCCGGGACACGGGAGAGCAGTACTTC. Amino acid sequence: CASSFRDTGEQYF.

The V gene is TRBV2, the J gene TRBJ2-7, with 8 bases matching TRBD2. CDR3 length: 14 amino acids. Trimming took 7 bases from V and 7 from J; bases not matched to a gene: 12. Germline V gene data show CDR1 as SNHLY and CDR2 as FYNNEI. CDR3 protein: CASNDGGRREEQYF. The CDR3 bases are TGTGCCAGCAACGATGGCGGGAGGAGGGAAGAGCAGTACTTC.

The chain is built from TRBV13 and TRBJ1-5; weak D call: TRBD1 (5 bases). CDR3 length: 17 residues. With 0 bases removed from V and 6 bases from J, the gap between germline ends came to 18 bases. Germline values: CDR1 PRHDT, CDR2 FYEKMQ (reference sequence). In nucleotides, the CDR3 is TGTGCCAGCAGCTTAGGGTGGACGAAGGGGTCCGGTCAGCCCCAGCATTTT. It specifies CASSLGWTKGSGQPQHF.

The rearrangement joins TRBV9 to TRBJ1-5; maybe TRBD1 (5 bases). The CDR3 sequence is 18 residues long. Germline loops: CDR1 SGDLS, CDR2 YYNGEE. The germline V and J ends were trimmed by 3 bases and 0 bases, with 19 bases remaining between them. CDR3 in DNA: TGTGCCAGCAGCGGCGGGACGACGGATGCTTATAGCAATCAGCCCCAGCATTTT. Protein sequence: CASSGGTTDAYSNQPQHF.

CDR3 DNA: TGTGCCAGCCGGGACAGGGCCCCCGGGGAGCTGTTTTTT. Its protein product is CASRDRAPGELFF. The V gene is TRBV6-6, the J gene TRBJ2-2; 9 bases fit TRBD1. The CDR3 is 13 amino acids. The V and J ends lost 8 bases and 6 bases, in that order; junction bases with no gene match: 4. Germline V gene lookup returns CDR1 MNHNY and CDR2 SVGAGI (reference sequence).